Reported below is one T cell receptor (beta chain). The CDR3 totals 14 residues. Germline CDR1 reads SGHRS; CDR2 reads YFSETQ. Trimming took 4 bases from V and 6 from J, leaving 17 bases between them. The repertoire was sequenced with immunoSEQ multiplex PCR; TCRdb's copy has only in-frame clones and lacks some. The data contain 120,000 or so clones, just under 85% of them singletons. The data belong to a study of blood T cell repertoires in COVID-19. Study in general: Both acute and convalescent COVID-19 samples were obtained from the United States, Italy and Spain.

This TCR was sampled from a woman in her forties or fifties with acute or convalescent COVID-19. The sequencing sample was made of peripheral blood. This chain uses TRBV5-1 with TRBJ2-7; TRBD2 might be the D (6 bases). The CDR3 is CASSEIGGAGEQYF. CDR3 coding DNA: TGCGCCAGCAGCGAAATTGGAGGGGCTGGCGAGCAGTACTTC.